The clone carrying this T cell receptor (beta chain) has just one count. The data originate from a study of radiotherapy plus CTLA-4 blockade in lung cancer. Only in-frame clones appear in the TCRdb table, and some are missing; sequencing was by immunoSEQ multiplex PCR. The data show tens of thousands of clones, 70% to 90% seen once. The CDR3 totals 15 residues. Per germline, CDR1 MNHEY and CDR2 SVGAGI. The V segment lost 6 bases and the J segment 1 base; nucleotides outside the gene matches: 5. The chain links TRBV6-5 to TRBJ2-7; 11 bases map to TRBD2. The TCR was taken from a human donor with non-small cell lung cancer that progressed on radiotherapy plus ipilimumab. The sample consisted of peripheral blood, taken from a patient treated with radiotherapy plus ipilimumab. This CDR3 is CASSLTSGDSYEQYF. The CDR3 region has the DNA TGTGCCAGCAGCCTGACTAGCGGGGATTCCTACGAGCAGTACTTC.